The rows below give T cell receptor beta chains drawn from one sample of a study of shared clonotypes between healthy human individuals. Generated by immunoSEQ multiplex PCR, the TCRdb table keeps only in-frame clones and is missing some. The sample comprises over 2 million clones, approximately 95% of which are singletons, and about 0.13% rests with the top ten. The source material was naive CD4+ T cells sorted from blood. These TCRs come from a young man in good health. Both conserved end residues are part of each CDR3. Fields, in order: V gene, J gene, CDR3 length, CDR3 protein.

TRBV6-1	TRBJ1-4	13	CASSEGIYEKLFF
TRBV30	TRBJ1-2	14	CAWSQGGGPYGYTF
TRBV28	TRBJ1-4	14	CASNTEATNEKLFF
TRBV7-2	TRBJ2-3	17	CASSLAPGLAATDTQYF
TRBV18	TRBJ2-3	13	CASSSTGTNTQYF
TRBV28	TRBJ1-2	15	CASSGQVPLNYGYTF
TRBV27	TRBJ1-1	15	CASRGKHSPQAEAFF
TRBV4-1	TRBJ2-1	16	CASSQFNGGPVSQQFF
TRBV10-3	TRBJ1-4	16	CAISESGQGSNEKLFF
TRBV11-3	TRBJ2-3	14	CASSLRGATDTQYF
TRBV6-1	TRBJ1-2	13	CASSEGSGGGYTF
TRBV11-3	TRBJ1-4	16	CASSPRDRATNEKLFF
TRBV10-3	TRBJ1-1	13	CAISPAGNTEAFF
TRBV15	TRBJ1-2	16	CATSRDYGSANYGYTF
TRBV10-3	TRBJ2-1	13	CATLTGIGNEQFF
TRBV2	TRBJ2-5	13	CASTGQIQETQYF
TRBV6-5	TRBJ1-1	15	CASSYSVASNTEAFF